The 5 T cell receptor beta chains presented below share a single source sample, sequenced in a study of blood T cells in healthy people across ages. A sample-barcoded 5' primer and a J-beta primer mix were used in a second PCR of roughly 7 to 12 cycles. MiXCR was run by TCRdb on the 5' RACE reads, yielding one entry per CDR3 protein. The sample has around 800,000 distinct CDR3 sequences; less than 80% are singletons. Sequencing was performed on blood. Receptors were obtained from a man aged 25 to 45 in good health.

V gene TRBV27 combines with J gene TRBJ2-5; 8 bases map to TRBD1. The end of the DNA aligns better with TRBJ2-7, so the J call may be wrong. Germline V lookup: CDR1 MNHEY, CDR2 SMNVEV (reference sequence). The CDR3 has 13 residues. The CDR3 sequence is CASSFSRGHEQYF. DNA of the CDR3: TGTGCCAGCAGTTTTTCCAGGGGGCACGAGCAGTACTTC.

The chain's CDR3 is CASSLMSAGDTGELFF. The CDR3 bases are TGCGCCAGCAGCTTGATGAGCGCCGGGGACACCGGGGAGCTGTTTTTT. V gene TRBV5-1 combines with J gene TRBJ2-2; D might be TRBD2 (5 bases). CDR1 and CDR2 from the germline V gene are SGHRS and YFSETQ. The CDR3 is 16 residues long. Trimming left V 1 base short and J 3 bases short, with 13 bases between.

V is TRBV7-9 and J is TRBJ2-7, with a possible D match to TRBD1 (5 bases). The CDR3 has 16 amino acids. The V end was cut by 2 bases, the J end by 0 bases, with 14 bases between. Germline assignment: CDR1 SEHNR and CDR2 FQNEAQ (reference sequence). Here the CDR3 reads CASSLPPDSNSYEQYF. CDR3 sequence (DNA): TGTGCCAGCAGCTTACCTCCAGACAGTAACTCCTACGAGCAGTACTTC.

The V and J genes are TRBV7-9 and TRBJ2-7, with 8 positions matching TRBD1. V shed 2 bases and J 5 bases; nucleotides not matched to a gene: 8. The germline V gene encodes CDR1 SEHNR and CDR2 FQNEAQ (reference sequence). This CDR3 region has 15 residues. The CDR3 nucleotides read TGTGCCAGCAGCTTACCCCAGGGGGCGGGCCACGAGCAGTACTTC. The encoded protein is CASSLPQGAGHEQYF.

This clonotype has only a few counts. V usage is TRBV12-3 or TRBV12-4 and J usage is TRBJ2-4; D is possibly TRBD1 or TRBD2 (5 bases each). The J call may be faulty, since TRBJ2-7 better matches the DNA end. The CDR3 has 12 amino acids. The CDR3, as DNA: TGTGCCAGCAGTTTTAGTGGGGGCGAGCAGTACTTC. It specifies CASSFSGGEQYF.